This is a list of T cell receptor beta chains from one sample in a study of shared clonotypes between healthy human individuals. Assay: immunoSEQ multiplex PCR; the TCRdb copy retains only in-frame clones and omits some. Counted here are fewer than 2.5 million clones, 93% occurring once; the ten biggest clones make up 0.36%. The sample consisted of naive CD4+ T cells from PBMCs. The receptors originated from a young man in good health. Some clones in this sample may be carry-over from other donors' samples. CDR3s include the opening cysteine and the closing phenylalanine or tryptophan. The order of the fields is clone size, D gene, CDR3 length, J gene, V gene, CDR3 DNA, CDR3 protein. A D gene is named only where the DNA matches it firmly. Clone size is not always given. Where it is, it says once, few, many or a class for expanded clones.

>-|TRBD1|16|TRBJ1-2|TRBV11-3
TGTGCCAGCAGGCAGCTTGACAGGGATTGCCGAGTAGGCTACACCTTC
CASRQLDRDCRVGYTF
>-|TRBD1|16|TRBJ2-7|TRBV5-1
TGCGCCAGCAGCTTGGCCAGGGGGCTTGGGTCCTACGAGCAGTACTTC
CASSLARGLGSYEQYF
>-|-|15|TRBJ1-3|TRBV7-2
TGTGCCAGCAGCTTAGAAGGTACCTCTGGAAACACCATATATTTT
CASSLEGTSGNTIYF
>-|TRBD1|13|TRBJ2-1|TRBV7-8
TGTGCCAGCAGCCAGGACAGGGGAGATGAGCAGTTCTTC
CASSQDRGDEQFF
>-|-|15|TRBJ2-2|TRBV14
TGTGCCAGCAGCCAGGGGACTGGATATACCGGGGAGCTGTTTTTT
CASSQGTGYTGELFF
>-|TRBD2|14|TRBJ2-7|TRBV27
TGTGCCAGCAGTTGGGCTAGCGGGCACGACGAGCAGTACTTC
CASSWASGHDEQYF
>-|-|13|TRBJ2-7|TRBV7-3
TGTGCCAGCAGCTTAAGCCCCAGGGCCGAGCAGTACTTC
CASSLSPRAEQYF
>-|-|14|TRBJ2-7|TRBV7-2
TGTGCCAGCACCACCGGAGGGGGGCGGTACGAGCAGTACTTC
CASTTGGGRYEQYF
>-|-|14|TRBJ1-1|TRBV7-3
TGTGCCAGCAGCGAGGGCCGCCCCAACACTGAAGCTTTCTTT
CASSEGRPNTEAFF
>once|TRBD1|16|TRBJ1-1|TRBV4-3
TGCGCCAGCAGCCAAGGGTGGAGCAGGGGGGCTACTGAAGCTTTCTTT
CASSQGWSRGATEAFF
>-|-|14|TRBJ2-5|TRBV28
TGTGCCAGCTTGGAGGGGGGTTCACAAGAGACCCAGTACTTC
CASLEGGSQETQYF
>-|TRBD2|15|TRBJ2-1|TRBV7-2
TGTGCCAGCAGCCGAGGACTAGCGGGAGCCAATGAGCAGTTCTTC
CASSRGLAGANEQFF
>-|TRBD2|17|TRBJ2-5|TRBV28
TGTGCCAGCAGTTCCACTCTAGCGGTTACGTACCAAGAGACCCAGTACTTC
CASSSTLAVTYQETQYF
>-|-|16|TRBJ1-4|TRBV11-2
TGTGCCAGCAGCTTAGGGATACAGGGAGGGAACGAAAAACTGTTTTTT
CASSLGIQGGNEKLFF
>-|-|13|TRBJ1-2|TRBV19
TGTGCCAGTATGGACAGACGCGTCTATGGCTACACCTTC
CASMDRRVYGYTF
>-|TRBD1|15|TRBJ1-5|TRBV28
TGTGCCAGCAGTCAGGCGACAGGGGGCAATCAGCCCCAGCATTTT
CASSQATGGNQPQHF
>-|-|13|TRBJ1-2|TRBV27
TGTGCCAGCAGGCCAGGCTCTTACTATGGCTACACCTTC
CASRPGSYYGYTF
>-|TRBD2|16|TRBJ2-7|TRBV11-2
TGTGCCAGCAGCTTAGATCGGCTAGCGGCCGTCTACGAGCAGTACTTC
CASSLDRLAAVYEQYF
>-|-|16|TRBJ1-4|TRBV6-6
TGTGCCAGCAGTTACCCTCCCGGTTACCCTAATGAAAAACTGTTTTTT
CASSYPPGYPNEKLFF
>once|TRBD1|15|TRBJ2-7|TRBV6-6
TGTGCCAGCAGTTACTCCGGGACAGTCAGTAACGAGCAGTACTTC
CASSYSGTVSNEQYF
>-|-|17|TRBJ1-5|TRBV28
TGTGCCAGCAGTTTCTATACTTCGAGGGACATCGATCAGCCCCAGCATTTT
CASSFYTSRDIDQPQHF
>once|-|12|TRBJ1-2|TRBV28
TGTGCCAGCAGTCCCTCCAACTATGGCTACACCTTC
CASSPSNYGYTF
>-|TRBD1|14|TRBJ1-2|TRBV28
TGTGCCAGCAGGGAAACAGGGGGCGCCTATGGCTACACCTTC
CASRETGGAYGYTF
>-|TRBD1|13|TRBJ2-7|TRBV5-8
TGTGCCAGCAGACCACGGACAGGCTACGAGCAGTACTTC
CASRPRTGYEQYF
>-|-|14|TRBJ1-1|TRBV5-1
TGCGCCAGCAGCTACAGGGAGCTGAACACTGAAGCTTTCTTT
CASSYRELNTEAFF